This T cell receptor (beta chain) appears in the sequencing data of a study of blood T cell repertoires in COVID-19. Overall study context: Italy, Spain and the United States were the sources of the convalescent and acute COVID-19 samples. T cells, B-cell-depleted T cells, or PBMCs supplied cDNA or gDNA.

TCRdb's copy holds only in-frame clones and misses some; the assay was immunoSEQ multiplex PCR. Of 49,000 or so clones in the sample, 80% to 85% are singletons; the top ten hold 6% to 7.5%. This CDR3 is 12 amino acids long. Germline V gene lookup returns CDR1 MNHEY and CDR2 SVGAGI. Unmatched junction bases numbered 4, after V lost 5 bases and J lost 7 bases. The sample comprised peripheral blood. The chain uses TRBV6-5 and TRBJ1-1; 7 bases match TRBD1. The TCR originated in a man aged 55 to 70 with active COVID-19. This chain's CDR3 is CASSLRTGEAFF. CDR3 DNA: TGTGCCAGCAGTCTTCGGACAGGTGAAGCTTTCTTT.